The clone carrying this T cell receptor (beta chain) appeared a single time. Its antigen is still unknown. The data are from a study of OX40 agonist ivuxolimab in advanced cancers. Study-wide background: Prior anti-PD-1, anti-PD-L1 or anti-CTLA-4 therapy was allowed; 40% had some.

The study's findings and limits: Specificity for antigen went undetermined in the expanded peripheral T cells.

Germline V gives CDR1 SGHTA, CDR2 FQGNSA. V was pared by 1 base and J by 4 bases, with 14 bases between. This CDR3 is built from 16 residues. Repertoires were generated with immunoSEQ multiplex PCR, while TCRdb's copy carries only in-frame clones and drops some. The table lists roughly 60,000 clones, approximately 81% of them singletons. Patients were ineligible given autoimmune disease history or systemic immunosuppression. V and J are TRBV7-2 and TRBJ1-3, with D hard to call. The clonotype originates from an adult with an advanced solid tumor such as melanoma, head and neck, liver or kidney cancer. The source was CD4+ or CD8+ T cells sorted from blood, collected in a trial of the OX40 agonist ivuxolimab. The CDR3 DNA is TGTGCCAGCAGCTTAGATCTTAGGGCAGTCGGAAACACCATATATTTT. Translated: CASSLDLRAVGNTIYF.